The source of this TCR beta chain is a study of blood T cell repertoires in COVID-19. The wider study: Some COVID-19 samples were acute and others convalescent; all came from the United States, Italy and Spain. PBMCs, B-cell-depleted T cells, or T cells provided the cDNA or gDNA that made up the material.

Per the original methods: Reference gene primer amplification yielded estimated nucleated cell counts. The table came from immunoSEQ multiplex PCR; TCRdb's copy has only in-frame clones and leaves some out. V and J calls plus clone size are reproduced from that table; the DNA served to infer D and trimming. The sample consists of approximately 160,000 clones, around four fifths of them appearing once. The CDR3 length is 13 residues. Trimming shortened V by 5 bases and J by 6 bases, and 10 bases separated the two germline ends. The germline CDR1 and CDR2 sequences are SGHTA and FQGNSA. This sequence originates from a man aged 65-85 years with acute or convalescent COVID-19. Sample: peripheral blood. The chain recombines TRBV7-2 with TRBJ2-2; a possible D gene is TRBD2 (5 bases). CDR3 protein: CASSVTSPGELFF. The CDR3 nucleotides are TGTGCCAGCAGCGTTACTAGTCCCGGGGAGCTGTTTTTT.